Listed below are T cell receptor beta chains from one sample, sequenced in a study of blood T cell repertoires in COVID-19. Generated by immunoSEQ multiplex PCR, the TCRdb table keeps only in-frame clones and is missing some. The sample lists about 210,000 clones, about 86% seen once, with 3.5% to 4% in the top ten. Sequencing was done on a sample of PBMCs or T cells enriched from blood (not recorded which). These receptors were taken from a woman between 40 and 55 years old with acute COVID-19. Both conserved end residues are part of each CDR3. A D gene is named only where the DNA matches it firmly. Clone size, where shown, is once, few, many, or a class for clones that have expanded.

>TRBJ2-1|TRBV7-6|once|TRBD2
TGTGCCAGCAGCTTAGACGAAACTAGCGGAGTCTACAATGAGCAGTTCTTC
CASSLDETSGVYNEQFF
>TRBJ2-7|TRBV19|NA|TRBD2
TGTGCCAGTAGTATAGGACAGGGAACTAGCGGGATAAACGAGCAGTACTTC
CASSIGQGTSGINEQYF
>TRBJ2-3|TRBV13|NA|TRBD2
TGTGCCAGCAGCCCCCGCCCTATTAGCGGGAGCACAGATACGCAGTATTTT
CASSPRPISGSTDTQYF
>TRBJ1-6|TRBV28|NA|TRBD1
TGTGCCAGCAGTTTGGGGGACAGGGCCAATTCACCCCTCCACTTT
CASSLGDRANSPLHF
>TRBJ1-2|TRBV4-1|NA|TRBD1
TGCGCCAGCAGCCAACACATAGCAGGGGGTGGCTACACCTTC
CASSQHIAGGGYTF
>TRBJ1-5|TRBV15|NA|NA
TGTGCCACCAGGGGGGAGGAGAACAATCAGCCCCAGCATTTT
CATRGEENNQPQHF
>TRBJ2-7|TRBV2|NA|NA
TGTGCCAGCAGCACGGACACGTCCTACGAGCAGTACTTC
CASSTDTSYEQYF
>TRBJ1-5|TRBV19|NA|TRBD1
TGTGCCACCGCGATAGGGGGCTTCGGTCAGCCCCAGCATTTT
CATAIGGFGQPQHF
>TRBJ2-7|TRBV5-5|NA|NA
TGTGCCAGCAGCTTGGCCGTACAACCGACCTACGAGCAGTACTTC
CASSLAVQPTYEQYF
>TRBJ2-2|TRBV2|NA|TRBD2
TGTGCCAGCAGTGAAGCTAGCGGGTTTGCCGGGGAGCTGTTTTTT
CASSEASGFAGELFF
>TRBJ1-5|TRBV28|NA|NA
TGTGCCACCGGGACGGGGGGAAATCAGCCCCAGCATTTT
CATGTGGNQPQHF
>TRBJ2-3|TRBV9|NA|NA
TGTGCCAGCAGCCCCTCGAGCGGAGGAATCACAGATACGCAGTATTTT
CASSPSSGGITDTQYF
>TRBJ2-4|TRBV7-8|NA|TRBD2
TGTGCCAGCAGCTTACTGGCGGGAGCCGGAAACATTCAGTACTTC
CASSLLAGAGNIQYF
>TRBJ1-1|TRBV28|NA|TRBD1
TGTGCCAGCACCGAGGGGGCAGGGGAATACGCTGAAGCTTTCTTT
CASTEGAGEYAEAFF
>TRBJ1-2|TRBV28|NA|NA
TGTGCCAGCTGCCCGGGGGACCCTGCTAACTATGGCTACACCTTC
CASCPGDPANYGYTF
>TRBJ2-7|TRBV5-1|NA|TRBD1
TGCGCCAGCAGCCCAGGACAGGGCGACTACGGTCGGGACGAGCAGTACTTC
CASSPGQGDYGRDEQYF
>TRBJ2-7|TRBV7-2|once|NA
TGTGCCAGCAGCATCCGGGATACCTCCTACGAGCAGTACTTC
CASSIRDTSYEQYF
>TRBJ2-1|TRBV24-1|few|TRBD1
TGTGCCACCAGTGTGGGGGACAGCCGAGGGTACAATGAGCAGTTCTTC
CATSVGDSRGYNEQFF
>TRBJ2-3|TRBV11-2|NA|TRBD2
TGTGCCAGCAGCTTTACTAGCGGGAACACAGATACGCAGTATTTT
CASSFTSGNTDTQYF
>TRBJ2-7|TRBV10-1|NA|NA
TGCGCCAGCTCGGATGGGAGCCTCTTGGGAGTCGAGCAGTACTTC
CASSDGSLLGVEQYF
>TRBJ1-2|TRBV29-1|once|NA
TGCAGCGTTGGGGGGGGCAGCCGTAACTATGGCTACACCTTC
CSVGGGSRNYGYTF
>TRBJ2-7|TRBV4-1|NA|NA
TGCGCCAGCAGCCAAGAAGCGGGCAGGGTCTACGAGCAGTACTTC
CASSQEAGRVYEQYF
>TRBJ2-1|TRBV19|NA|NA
TGTGCCAGCAGTAGAGGGCAACTTATCTCCTACAATGAGCAGTTCTTC
CASSRGQLISYNEQFF
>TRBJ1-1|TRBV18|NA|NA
TGTGCCAGCTCACCATTTGGACAGATGAACACTGAAGCTTTCTTT
CASSPFGQMNTEAFF
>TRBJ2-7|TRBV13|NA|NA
TGTGCCAGCAGCTGGGACTCTTCCTACGAGCAGTACTTC
CASSWDSSYEQYF
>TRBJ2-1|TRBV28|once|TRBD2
TGTGCCAGCAGACCCCTAGCGGTGGTCCATGAGCAGTTCTTC
CASRPLAVVHEQFF
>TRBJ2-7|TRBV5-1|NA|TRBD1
TGCGCCAGCAGCCCCGGACAGGGGGCGGTCTACGAGCAGTACTTC
CASSPGQGAVYEQYF
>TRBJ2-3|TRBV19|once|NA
TGTGCCAGTAGTATCCCTTACGGGGCAGATACGCAGTATTTT
CASSIPYGADTQYF
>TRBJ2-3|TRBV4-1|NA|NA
TGCGCCAGCAGCCAAGGACGGGACACAGATTTCACAGATACGCAGTATTTT
CASSQGRDTDFTDTQYF
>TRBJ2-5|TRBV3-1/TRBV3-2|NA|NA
TGTGCCAGCAGCCAACGGGTTCGACTTTCCCAAGAGACCCAGTACTTC
CASSQRVRLSQETQYF
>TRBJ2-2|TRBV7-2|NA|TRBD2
TGTGCCAGCAGCTTTGGACTAGACAGATTCACCGGGGAGCTGTTTTTT
CASSFGLDRFTGELFF
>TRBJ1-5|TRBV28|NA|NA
TGTGCCAGCAGTGCACTTCGAGATCAGCCCCAGCATTTT
CASSALRDQPQHF
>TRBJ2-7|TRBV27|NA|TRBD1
TGTGCCAGCAGTTTGGGGACAGCGGACGAGCAGTACTTC
CASSLGTADEQYF
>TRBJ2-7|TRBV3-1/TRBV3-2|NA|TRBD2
TGTGCCAGCAGCCGGACTAGCGGGAGTGCCGAGCAGTACTTC
CASSRTSGSAEQYF
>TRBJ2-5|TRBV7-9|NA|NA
TGTGCCAGCAGCTTTGACAACCAAGAGACCCAGTACTTC
CASSFDNQETQYF
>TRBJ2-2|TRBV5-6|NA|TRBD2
TGTGCCAGCAGCATGGGACTAGCGGGAGGGCCCCTCACCGGGGAGCTGTTTTTT
CASSMGLAGGPLTGELFF
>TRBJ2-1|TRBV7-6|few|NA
TGTGCCAGCAGCCCTAGGAACTCCTACAATGAGCAGTTCTTC
CASSPRNSYNEQFF
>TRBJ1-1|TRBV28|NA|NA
TGTGCCAGTTACGTCTCAGGGCTCAGCACTGAAGCTTTCTTT
CASYVSGLSTEAFF
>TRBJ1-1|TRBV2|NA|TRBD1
TGTGCCAGCAGTCGGCCCGGGACAGGGGTTTTAGCTGCGACGAACACTGAAGCTTTCTTT
CASSRPGTGVLAATNTEAFF
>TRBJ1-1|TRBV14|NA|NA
TGTGCCAGCAGCGGGCAGACAAACACTGAAGCTTTCTTT
CASSGQTNTEAFF
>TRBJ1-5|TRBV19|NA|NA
TGTGCCAGTAAACAGATCAATCAGCCCCAGCATTTT
CASKQINQPQHF
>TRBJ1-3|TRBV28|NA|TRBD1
TGTGCCAGTATACAGGGGACCTCTGGAAACACCATATATTTT
CASIQGTSGNTIYF
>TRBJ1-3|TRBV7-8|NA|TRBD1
TGTGCCAGCAGCACGGGACAGGGGGACTCTGGAAACACCATATATTTT
CASSTGQGDSGNTIYF
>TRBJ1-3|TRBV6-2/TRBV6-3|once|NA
TGTGCCAGCAGTTACGGGCTAAATGGAAACACCATATATTTT
CASSYGLNGNTIYF
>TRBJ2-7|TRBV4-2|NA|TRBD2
TGTGCCAGCAGCCAAGTAGCGGGAGGCTACGAGCAGTACTTC
CASSQVAGGYEQYF
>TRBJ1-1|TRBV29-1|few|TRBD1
TGCAGCGTCCGCGGGAGGACAGGCGGCACTGAAGCTTTCTTT
CSVRGRTGGTEAFF
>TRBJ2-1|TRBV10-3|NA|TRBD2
TGTGCCATCAGTGAACCGGGACTAGCGGAAAATGAGCAGTTCTTC
CAISEPGLAENEQFF
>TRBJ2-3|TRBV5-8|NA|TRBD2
TGTGCCAGCAGCTATCGCCCGGGACTAGCGGGAGCAACAGATACGCAGTATTTT
CASSYRPGLAGATDTQYF
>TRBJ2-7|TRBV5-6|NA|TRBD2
TGTGCCAGCAGCTGGACTAGCGCGGTCTACGAGCAGTACTTC
CASSWTSAVYEQYF
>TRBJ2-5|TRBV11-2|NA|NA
TGTGCCAGCAGCCAAGGTTGGAGGGCGGAGACCCAGTACTTC
CASSQGWRAETQYF
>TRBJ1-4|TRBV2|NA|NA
TGTGCCAGCAGTGTTCAGGCAGGGGTTAGTGAAAAACTGTTTTTT
CASSVQAGVSEKLFF
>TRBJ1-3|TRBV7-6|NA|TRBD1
TGTGCCAGCAGCAAAGACAGGGGCTCTGGAAACACCATATATTTT
CASSKDRGSGNTIYF
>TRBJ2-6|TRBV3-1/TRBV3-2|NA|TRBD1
TGTGCCAGCAGCAACAGAGGGACAGCTACTCTTTCTGGGGCCAACGTCCTGACTTTC
CASSNRGTATLSGANVLTF
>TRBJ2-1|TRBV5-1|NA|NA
TGCGCCAGCAGTCCGGAGCATGAGCAGTTCTTC
CASSPEHEQFF
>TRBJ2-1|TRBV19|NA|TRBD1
TGTGCCAGTAGTATGGGTCGGGGGACAGGGCAGGTCTTC
CASSMGRGTGQVF
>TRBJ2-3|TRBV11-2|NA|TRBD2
TGTGCCAGCAGCCGGCTCCTAGCGGGCAACACAGATACGCAGTATTTT
CASSRLLAGNTDTQYF